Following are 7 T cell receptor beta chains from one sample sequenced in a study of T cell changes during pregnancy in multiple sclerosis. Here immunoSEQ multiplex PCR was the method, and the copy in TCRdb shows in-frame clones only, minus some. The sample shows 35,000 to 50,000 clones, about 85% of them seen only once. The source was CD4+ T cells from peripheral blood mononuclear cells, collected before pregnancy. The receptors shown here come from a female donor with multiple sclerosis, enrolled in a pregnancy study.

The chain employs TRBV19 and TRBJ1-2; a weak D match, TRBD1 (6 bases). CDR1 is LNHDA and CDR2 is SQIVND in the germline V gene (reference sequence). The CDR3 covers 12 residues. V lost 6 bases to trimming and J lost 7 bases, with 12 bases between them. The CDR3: CASRGTGLGYTF. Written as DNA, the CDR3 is TGTGCCAGTAGGGGAACAGGGCTTGGCTACACCTTC.

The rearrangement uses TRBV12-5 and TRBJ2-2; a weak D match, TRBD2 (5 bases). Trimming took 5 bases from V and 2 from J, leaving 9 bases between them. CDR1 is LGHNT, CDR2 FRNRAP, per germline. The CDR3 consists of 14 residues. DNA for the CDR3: TGTGCTAGTGGTCCGGGGTTAAACACCGGGGAGCTGTTTTTT. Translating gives CASGPGLNTGELFF. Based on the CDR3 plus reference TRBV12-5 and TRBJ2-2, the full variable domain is DARVTQTPRHKVTEMGQEVTMRCQPILGHNTVFWYRQTMMQGLELLAYFRNRAPLDDSGMPKDRFSAEMPDATLATLKIQPSEPRDSAVYFCASGPGLNTGELFFGEGSRLTVL.

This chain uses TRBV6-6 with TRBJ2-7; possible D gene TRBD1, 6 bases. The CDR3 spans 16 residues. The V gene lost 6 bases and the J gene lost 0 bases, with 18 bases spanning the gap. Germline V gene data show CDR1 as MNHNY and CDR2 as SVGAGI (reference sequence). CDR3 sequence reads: CASSHFRDNFSYEQYF. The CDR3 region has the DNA TGTGCCAGCAGCCACTTCCGGGACAACTTCTCCTACGAGCAGTACTTC.

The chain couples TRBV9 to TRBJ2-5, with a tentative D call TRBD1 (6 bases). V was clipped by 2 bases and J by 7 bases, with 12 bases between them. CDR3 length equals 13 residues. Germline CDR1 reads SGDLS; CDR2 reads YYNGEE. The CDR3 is CASSVGQTGTQYF. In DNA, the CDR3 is TGTGCCAGCAGCGTCGGACAGACGGGGACCCAGTACTTC.

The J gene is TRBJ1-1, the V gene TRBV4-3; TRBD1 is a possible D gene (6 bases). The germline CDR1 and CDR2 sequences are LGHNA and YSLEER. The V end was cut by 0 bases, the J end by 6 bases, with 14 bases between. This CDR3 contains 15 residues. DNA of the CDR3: TGCGCCAGCAGCCAAGATGGATCTGGACAGTCTGAAGCTTTCTTT. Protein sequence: CASSQDGSGQSEAFF.

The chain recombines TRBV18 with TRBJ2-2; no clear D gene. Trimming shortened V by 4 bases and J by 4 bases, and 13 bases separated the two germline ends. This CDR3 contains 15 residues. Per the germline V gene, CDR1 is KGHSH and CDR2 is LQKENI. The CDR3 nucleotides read TGTGCCAGCTCACTCGATGCCGGGTTCACCGGGGAGCTGTTTTTT. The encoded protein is CASSLDAGFTGELFF.

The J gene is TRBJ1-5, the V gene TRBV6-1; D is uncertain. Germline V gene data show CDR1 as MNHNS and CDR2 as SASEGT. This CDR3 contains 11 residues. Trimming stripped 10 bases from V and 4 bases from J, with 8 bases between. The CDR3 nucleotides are TGTGCCACAAGCCTTAATCAGCCCCAGCATTTT. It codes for CATSLNQPQHF.